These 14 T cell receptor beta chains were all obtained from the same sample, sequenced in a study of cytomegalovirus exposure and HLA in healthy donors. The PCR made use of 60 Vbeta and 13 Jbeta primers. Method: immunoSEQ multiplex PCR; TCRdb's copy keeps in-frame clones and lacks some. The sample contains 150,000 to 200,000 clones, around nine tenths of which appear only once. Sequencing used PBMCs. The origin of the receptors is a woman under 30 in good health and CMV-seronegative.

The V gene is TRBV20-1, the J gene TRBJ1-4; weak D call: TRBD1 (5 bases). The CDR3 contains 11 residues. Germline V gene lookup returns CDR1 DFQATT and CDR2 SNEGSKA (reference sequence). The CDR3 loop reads CGGLGGEKLFF. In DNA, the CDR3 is TGCGGGGGGTTGGGGGGTGAAAAACTGTTTTTT.

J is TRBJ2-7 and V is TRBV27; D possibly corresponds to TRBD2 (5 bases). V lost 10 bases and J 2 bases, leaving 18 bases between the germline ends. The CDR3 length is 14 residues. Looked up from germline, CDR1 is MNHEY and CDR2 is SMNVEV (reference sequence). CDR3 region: CATSWSGIPYEQYF. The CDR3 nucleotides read TGTGCCACCTCTTGGTCCGGGATCCCCTACGAGCAGTACTTC.

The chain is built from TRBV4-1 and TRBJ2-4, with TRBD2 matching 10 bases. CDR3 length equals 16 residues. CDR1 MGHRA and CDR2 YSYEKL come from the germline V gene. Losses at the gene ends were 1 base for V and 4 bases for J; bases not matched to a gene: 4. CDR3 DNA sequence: TGCGCCAGCAGCCAAGGGCTAGCGGGAGATAAAAACATTCAGTACTTC. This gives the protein CASSQGLAGDKNIQYF.

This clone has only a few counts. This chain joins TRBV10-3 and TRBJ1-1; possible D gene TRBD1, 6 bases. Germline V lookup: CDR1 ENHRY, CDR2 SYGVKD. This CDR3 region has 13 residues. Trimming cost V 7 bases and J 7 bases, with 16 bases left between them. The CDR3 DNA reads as TGTGCCATCAAACGGACAGAAGGTGATGAAGCTTTCTTT. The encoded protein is CAIKRTEGDEAFF.

The CDR3 is CASSLYQGSSYEQYF. The CDR3 DNA reads TGTGCCAGCAGCCTCTATCAGGGATCTTCCTACGAGCAGTACTTC. The rearrangement links TRBV28 to TRBJ2-7; weak D call: TRBD1 (5 bases). V was shortened by 6 bases and J by 1 base, with 16 bases between the two germline ends. This CDR3 spans 15 amino acids. CDR1 and CDR2 from the germline V gene are MDHEN and SYDVKM. The complete variable domain, with remaining parts taken from reference TRBV28 and TRBJ2-7, reads DVKVTQSSRYLVKRTGEKVFLECVQDMDHENMFWYRQDPGLGLRLIYFSYDVKMKEKGDIPEGYSVSREKKERFSLILESASTNQTSMYLCASSLYQGSSYEQYFGPGTRLTVT.

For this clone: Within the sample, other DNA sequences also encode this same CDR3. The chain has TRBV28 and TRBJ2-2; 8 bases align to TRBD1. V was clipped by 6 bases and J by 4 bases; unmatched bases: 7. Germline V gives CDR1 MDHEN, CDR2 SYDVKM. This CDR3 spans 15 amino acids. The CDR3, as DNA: TGTGCCAGCAGACTGGGACAGGAGGGCACCGGGGAGCTGTTTTTT. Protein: CASRLGQEGTGELFF.

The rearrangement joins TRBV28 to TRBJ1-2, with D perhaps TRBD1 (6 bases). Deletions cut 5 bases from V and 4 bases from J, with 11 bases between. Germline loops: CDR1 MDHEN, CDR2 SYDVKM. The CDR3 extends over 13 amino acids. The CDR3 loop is CASSQGSGYGYTF. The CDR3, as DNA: TGTGCCAGCAGTCAGGGGTCAGGCTATGGCTACACCTTC.

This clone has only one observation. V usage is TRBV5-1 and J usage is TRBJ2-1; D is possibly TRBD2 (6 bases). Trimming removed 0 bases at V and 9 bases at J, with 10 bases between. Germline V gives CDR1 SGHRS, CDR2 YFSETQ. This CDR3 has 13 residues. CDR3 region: CASSLASGVEQFF. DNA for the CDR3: TGCGCCAGCAGCTTGGCCTCGGGAGTTGAGCAGTTCTTC.

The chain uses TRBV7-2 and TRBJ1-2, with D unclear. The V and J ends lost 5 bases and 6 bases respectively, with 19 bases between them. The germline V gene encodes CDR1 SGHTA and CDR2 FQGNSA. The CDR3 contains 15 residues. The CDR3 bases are TGTGCCAGCAGCACCTGGTCGGGGTCCCCGGATGGCTACACCTTC. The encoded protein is CASSTWSGSPDGYTF. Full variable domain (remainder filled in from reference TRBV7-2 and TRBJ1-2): GAGVSQSPSNKVTEKGKDVELRCDPISGHTALYWYRQSLGQGLEFLIYFQGNSAPDKSGLPSDRFSAERTGGSVSTLTIQRTQQEDSAVYLCASSTWSGSPDGYTFGSGTRLTVV.

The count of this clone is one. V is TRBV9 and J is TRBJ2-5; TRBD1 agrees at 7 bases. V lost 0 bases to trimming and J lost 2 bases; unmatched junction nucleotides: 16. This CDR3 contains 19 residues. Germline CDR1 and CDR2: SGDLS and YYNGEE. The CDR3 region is CASSVDWALWGRGQETQYF. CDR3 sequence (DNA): TGTGCCAGCAGCGTAGATTGGGCCTTATGGGGCAGGGGGCAAGAGACCCAGTACTTC.

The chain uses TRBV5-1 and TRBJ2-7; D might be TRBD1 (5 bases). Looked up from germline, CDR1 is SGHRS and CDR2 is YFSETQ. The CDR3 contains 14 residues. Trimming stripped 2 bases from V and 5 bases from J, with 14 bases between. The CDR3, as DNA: TGCGCCAGCAGCTTATTTACAGGCCTGGACGAGCAGTACTTC. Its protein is CASSLFTGLDEQYF.

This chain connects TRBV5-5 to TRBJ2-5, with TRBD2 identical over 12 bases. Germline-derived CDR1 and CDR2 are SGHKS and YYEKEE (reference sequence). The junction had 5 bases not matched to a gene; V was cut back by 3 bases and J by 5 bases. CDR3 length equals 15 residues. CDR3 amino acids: CASSYGLAGRETQYF. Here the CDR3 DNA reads TGTGCCAGCAGCTATGGACTAGCGGGAAGGGAGACCCAGTACTTC. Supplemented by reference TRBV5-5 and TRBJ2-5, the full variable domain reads DAGVTQSPTHLIKTRGQQVTLRCSPISGHKSVSWYQQVLGQGPQFIFQYYEKEERGRGNFPDRFSARQFPNYSSELNVNALLLGDSALYLCASSYGLAGRETQYFGPGTRLLVL.

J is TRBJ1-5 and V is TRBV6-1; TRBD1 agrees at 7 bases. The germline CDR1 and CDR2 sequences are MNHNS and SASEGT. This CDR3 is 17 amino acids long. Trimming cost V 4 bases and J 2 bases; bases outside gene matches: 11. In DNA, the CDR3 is TGTGCCAGCAGTGGTCAAGGGACAGTTCGGGGCAATCAGCCCCAGCATTTT. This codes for CASSGQGTVRGNQPQHF.

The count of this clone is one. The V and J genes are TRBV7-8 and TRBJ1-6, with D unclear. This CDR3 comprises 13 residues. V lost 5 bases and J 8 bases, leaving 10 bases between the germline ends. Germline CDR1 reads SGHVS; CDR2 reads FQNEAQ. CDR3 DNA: TGTGCCAGCAGCCCCCGAGTGGATTCACCCCTCCACTTT. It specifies CASSPRVDSPLHF.